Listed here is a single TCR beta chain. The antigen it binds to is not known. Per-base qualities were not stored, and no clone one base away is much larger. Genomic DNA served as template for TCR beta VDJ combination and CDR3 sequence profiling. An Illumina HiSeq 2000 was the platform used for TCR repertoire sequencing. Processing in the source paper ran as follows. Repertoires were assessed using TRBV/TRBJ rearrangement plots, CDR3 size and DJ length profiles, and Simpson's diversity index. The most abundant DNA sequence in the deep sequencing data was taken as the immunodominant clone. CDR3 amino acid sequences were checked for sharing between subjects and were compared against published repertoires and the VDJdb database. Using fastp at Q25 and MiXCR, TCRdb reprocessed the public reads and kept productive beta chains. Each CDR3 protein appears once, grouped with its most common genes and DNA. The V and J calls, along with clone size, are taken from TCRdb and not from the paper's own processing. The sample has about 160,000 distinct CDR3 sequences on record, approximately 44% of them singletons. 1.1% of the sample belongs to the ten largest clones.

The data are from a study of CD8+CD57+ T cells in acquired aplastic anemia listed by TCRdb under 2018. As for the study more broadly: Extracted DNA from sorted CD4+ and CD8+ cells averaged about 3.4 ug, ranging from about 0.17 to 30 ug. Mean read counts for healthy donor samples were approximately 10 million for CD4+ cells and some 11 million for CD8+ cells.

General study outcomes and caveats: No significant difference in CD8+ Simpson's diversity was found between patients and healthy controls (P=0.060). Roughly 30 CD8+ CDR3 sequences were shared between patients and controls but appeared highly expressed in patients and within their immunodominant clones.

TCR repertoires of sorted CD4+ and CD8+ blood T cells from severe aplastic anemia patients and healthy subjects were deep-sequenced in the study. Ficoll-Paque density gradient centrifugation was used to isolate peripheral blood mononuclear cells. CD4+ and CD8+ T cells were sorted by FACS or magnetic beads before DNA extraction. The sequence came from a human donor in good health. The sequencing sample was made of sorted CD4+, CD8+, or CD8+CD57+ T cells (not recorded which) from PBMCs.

Here the CDR3 is given as CASSESPVGAYGYTF. The base sequence is TGCGCCAGCAGTGAGTCACCCGTAGGAGCCTATGGCTACACCTTC. This chain is built from TRBV10-1 and TRBJ1-2; the D gene identity is not certain. V gives up 0 bases and J gives up 4 bases, and the segment between their germline ends measures 12 bases. The CDR3 covers 15 residues, taking in both the cysteine and the phenylalanine. The only DNA kept is the CDR3, 45 bases in frame from the first base. CDR1 is given as WNHNN and CDR2 as SYGVQD, both from the germline V gene (reference sequence).